This note documents a single T cell receptor beta chain sequence. V lost 4 bases to trimming and J lost 5 bases; unmatched junction nucleotides: 8. CDR3 length: 16 amino acids. Per germline, CDR1 SGHRS and CDR2 YFSETQ. Some clones are missing from TCRdb's copy, which holds only in-frame ones; the method was immunoSEQ multiplex PCR. This table has tens of thousands of clones, 80% to 95% appearing once. The record originates from a study of T cell changes during pregnancy in multiple sclerosis. This sequence joins TRBV5-1 and TRBJ2-3; 12 bases match TRBD2. Sequencing was performed on CD4+ T cells from peripheral blood mononuclear cells, taken in the second trimester of pregnancy. The receptor was isolated from a female donor with multiple sclerosis, enrolled in a pregnancy study. This CDR3 is CASSPPSGRAQDTQYF. CDR3 DNA: TGCGCCAGCAGCCCCCCTAGCGGGAGGGCCCAAGATACGCAGTATTTT.